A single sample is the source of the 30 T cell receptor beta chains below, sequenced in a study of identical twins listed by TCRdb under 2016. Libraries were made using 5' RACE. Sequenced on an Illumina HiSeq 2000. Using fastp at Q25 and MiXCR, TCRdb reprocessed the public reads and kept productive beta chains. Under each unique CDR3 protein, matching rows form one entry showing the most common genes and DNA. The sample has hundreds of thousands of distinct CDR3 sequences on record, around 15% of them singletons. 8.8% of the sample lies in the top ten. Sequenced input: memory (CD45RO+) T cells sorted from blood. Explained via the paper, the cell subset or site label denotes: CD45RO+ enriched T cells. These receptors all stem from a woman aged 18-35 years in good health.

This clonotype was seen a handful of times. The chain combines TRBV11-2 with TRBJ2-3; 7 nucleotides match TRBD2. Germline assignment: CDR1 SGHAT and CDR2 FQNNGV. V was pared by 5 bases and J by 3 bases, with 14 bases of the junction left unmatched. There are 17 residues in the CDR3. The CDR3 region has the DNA TGTGCCAGCAGCCAACCTTTAGGCGGGAGCTCGACAGATACGCAGTATTTT. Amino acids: CASSQPLGGSSTDTQYF.

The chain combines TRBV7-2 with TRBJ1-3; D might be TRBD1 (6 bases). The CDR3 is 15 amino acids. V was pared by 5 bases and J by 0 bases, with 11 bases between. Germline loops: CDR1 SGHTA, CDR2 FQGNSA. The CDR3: CASSITGNSGNTIYF. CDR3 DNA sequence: TGTGCCAGCAGCATAACAGGGAACTCTGGAAACACCATATATTTT.

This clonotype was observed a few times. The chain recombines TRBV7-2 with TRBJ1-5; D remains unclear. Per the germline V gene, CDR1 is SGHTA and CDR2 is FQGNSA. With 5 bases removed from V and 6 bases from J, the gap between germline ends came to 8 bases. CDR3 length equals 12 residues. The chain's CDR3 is CASSVDGQPQHF. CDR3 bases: TGTGCCAGCAGCGTTGACGGTCAGCCCCAGCATTTT.

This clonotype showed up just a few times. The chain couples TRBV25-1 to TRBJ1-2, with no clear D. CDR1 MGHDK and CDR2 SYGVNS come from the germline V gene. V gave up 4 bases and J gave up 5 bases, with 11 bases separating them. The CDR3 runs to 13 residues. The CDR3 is CASSGPGVYGYTF. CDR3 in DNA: TGTGCCAGCAGTGGTCCCGGAGTATATGGCTACACCTTC.

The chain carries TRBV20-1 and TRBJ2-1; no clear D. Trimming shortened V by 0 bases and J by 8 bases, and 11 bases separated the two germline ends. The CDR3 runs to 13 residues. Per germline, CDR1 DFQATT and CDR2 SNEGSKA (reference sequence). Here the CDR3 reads CSAREYIVDEQFF. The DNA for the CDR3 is TGCAGTGCTAGAGAATACATTGTAGATGAGCAGTTCTTC.

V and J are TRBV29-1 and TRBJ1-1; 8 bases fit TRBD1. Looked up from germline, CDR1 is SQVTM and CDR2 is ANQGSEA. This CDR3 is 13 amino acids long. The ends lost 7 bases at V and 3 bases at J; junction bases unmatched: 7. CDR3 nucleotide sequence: TGCAGCGCGGGGACAGGTAAGGACACTGAAGCTTTCTTT. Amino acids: CSAGTGKDTEAFF.

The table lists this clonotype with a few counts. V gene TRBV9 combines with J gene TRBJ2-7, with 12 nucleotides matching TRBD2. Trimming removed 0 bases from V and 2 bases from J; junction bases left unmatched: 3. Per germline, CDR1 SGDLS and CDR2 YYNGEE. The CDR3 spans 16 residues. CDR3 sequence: CASSVATSGSTYEQYF. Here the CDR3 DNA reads TGTGCCAGCAGCGTAGCGACTAGCGGGAGTACCTACGAGCAGTACTTC.

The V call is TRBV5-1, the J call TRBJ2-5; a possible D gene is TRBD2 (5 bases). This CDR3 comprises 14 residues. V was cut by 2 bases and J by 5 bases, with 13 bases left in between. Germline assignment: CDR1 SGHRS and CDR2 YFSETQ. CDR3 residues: CASSFGELGETQYF. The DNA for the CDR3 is TGCGCCAGCAGCTTCGGGGAACTCGGGGAGACCCAGTACTTC. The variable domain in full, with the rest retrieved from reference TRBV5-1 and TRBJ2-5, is KAGVTQTPRYLIKTRGQQVTLSCSPISGHRSVSWYQQTPGQGLQFLFEYFSETQRNKGNFPGRFSGRQFSNSRSEMNVSTLELGDSALYLCASSFGELGETQYFGPGTRLLVL.

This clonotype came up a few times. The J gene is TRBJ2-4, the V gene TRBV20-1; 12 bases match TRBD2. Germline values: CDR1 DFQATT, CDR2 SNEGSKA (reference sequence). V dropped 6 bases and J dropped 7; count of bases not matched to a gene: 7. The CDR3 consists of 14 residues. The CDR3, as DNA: TGCAGTGCCGCGACTAGCGGGAGATGGAACATTCAGTACTTC. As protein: CSAATSGRWNIQYF.

The CDR3 is CASSLVRGTEAFF. In DNA form, the CDR3 reads TGTGCCAGCAGCTTAGTGAGGGGCACTGAAGCTTTCTTT. J is TRBJ1-1 and V is TRBV11-2, with D possibly being TRBD1 (5 bases). Germline V gene data show CDR1 as SGHAT and CDR2 as FQNNGV. The CDR3 runs 13 residues. Trimming removed 1 base from V and 4 bases from J, with 7 bases in between.

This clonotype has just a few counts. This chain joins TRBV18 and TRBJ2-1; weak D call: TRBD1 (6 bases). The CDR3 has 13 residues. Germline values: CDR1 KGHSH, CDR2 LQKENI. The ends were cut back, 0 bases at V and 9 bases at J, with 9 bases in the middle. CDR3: CASSPPDRGEQFF. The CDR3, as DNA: TGTGCCAGCTCACCACCGGACAGAGGTGAGCAGTTCTTC.

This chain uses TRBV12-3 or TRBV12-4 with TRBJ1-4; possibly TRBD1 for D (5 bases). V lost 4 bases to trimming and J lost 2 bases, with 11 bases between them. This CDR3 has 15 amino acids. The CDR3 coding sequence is TGTGCCAGCAGTTCGCCTCGGGGCACTAATGAAAAACTGTTTTTT. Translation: CASSSPRGTNEKLFF.

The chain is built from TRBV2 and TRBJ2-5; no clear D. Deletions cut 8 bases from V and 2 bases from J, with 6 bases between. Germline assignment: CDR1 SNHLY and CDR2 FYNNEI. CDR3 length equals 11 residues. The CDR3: CASQLQETQYF. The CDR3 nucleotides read TGTGCCAGCCAGTTACAAGAGACCCAGTACTTC.

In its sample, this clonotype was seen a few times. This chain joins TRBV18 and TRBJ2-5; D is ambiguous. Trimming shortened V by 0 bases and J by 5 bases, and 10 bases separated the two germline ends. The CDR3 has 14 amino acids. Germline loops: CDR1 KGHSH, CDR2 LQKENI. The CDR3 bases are TGTGCCAGCTCACCACCGAGCCTTGGGGAGACCCAGTACTTC. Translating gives CASSPPSLGETQYF.

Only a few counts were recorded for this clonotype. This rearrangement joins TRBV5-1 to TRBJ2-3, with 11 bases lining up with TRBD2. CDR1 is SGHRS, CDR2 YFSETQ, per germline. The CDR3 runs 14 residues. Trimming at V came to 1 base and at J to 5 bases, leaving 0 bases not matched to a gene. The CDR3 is CASSLLAGGDTQYF. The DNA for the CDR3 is TGCGCCAGCAGCTTGCTAGCGGGGGGAGATACGCAGTATTTT.

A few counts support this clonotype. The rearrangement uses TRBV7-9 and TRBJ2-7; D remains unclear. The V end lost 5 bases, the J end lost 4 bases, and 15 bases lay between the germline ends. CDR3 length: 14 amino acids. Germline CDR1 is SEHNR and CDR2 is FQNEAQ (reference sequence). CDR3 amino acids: CASSPRSFRYEQYF. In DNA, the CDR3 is TGTGCCAGCAGCCCGAGGTCGTTCAGGTACGAGCAGTACTTC.

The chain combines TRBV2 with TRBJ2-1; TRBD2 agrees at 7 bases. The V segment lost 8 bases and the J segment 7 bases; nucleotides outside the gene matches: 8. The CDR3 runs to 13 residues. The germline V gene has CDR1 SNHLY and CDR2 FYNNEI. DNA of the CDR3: TGTGCCAGCGGGGCTAGCGGTGATAATGAGCAGTTCTTC. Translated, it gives CASGASGDNEQFF.

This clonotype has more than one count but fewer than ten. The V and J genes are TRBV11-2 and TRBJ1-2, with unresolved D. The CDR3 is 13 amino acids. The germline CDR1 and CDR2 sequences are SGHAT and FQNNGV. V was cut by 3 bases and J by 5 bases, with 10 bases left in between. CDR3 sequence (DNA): TGTGCCAGCAGCTTCGAGGGCTTGTATGGCTACACCTTC. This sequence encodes CASSFEGLYGYTF.

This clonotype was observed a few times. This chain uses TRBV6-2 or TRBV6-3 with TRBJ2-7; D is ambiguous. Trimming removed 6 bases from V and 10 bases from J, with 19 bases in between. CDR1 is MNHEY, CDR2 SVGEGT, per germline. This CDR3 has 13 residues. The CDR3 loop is CASSADSDLPQYF. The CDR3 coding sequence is TGTGCCAGCAGCGCAGACTCCGACTTGCCTCAGTACTTC.

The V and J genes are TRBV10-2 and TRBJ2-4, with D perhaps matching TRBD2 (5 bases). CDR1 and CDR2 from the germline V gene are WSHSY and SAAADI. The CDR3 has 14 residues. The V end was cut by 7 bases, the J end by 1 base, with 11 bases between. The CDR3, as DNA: TGCGCCAGCATGGCGTCGGGGGCCAAAAACATTCAGTACTTC. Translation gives CASMASGAKNIQYF.

In DNA, the CDR3 is TGTGCCAGCAGCTTGGCGGGCCTATTAAGGTACTTC. This gives the protein CASSLAGLLRYF. The chain uses TRBV5-8 and TRBJ2-4; D is unresolved. The CDR3 contains 12 residues. Germline V lookup: CDR1 SGHTS, CDR2 YDEGEE. The V and J ends lost 0 bases and 15 bases respectively, with 13 bases between them.

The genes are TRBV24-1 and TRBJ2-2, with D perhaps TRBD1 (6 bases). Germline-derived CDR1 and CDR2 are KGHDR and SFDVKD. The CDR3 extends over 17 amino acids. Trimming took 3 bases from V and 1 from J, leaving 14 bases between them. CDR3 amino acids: CATSDPQGKQNTGELFF. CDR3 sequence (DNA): TGTGCCACCAGTGATCCGCAGGGGAAACAGAACACCGGGGAGCTGTTTTTT.

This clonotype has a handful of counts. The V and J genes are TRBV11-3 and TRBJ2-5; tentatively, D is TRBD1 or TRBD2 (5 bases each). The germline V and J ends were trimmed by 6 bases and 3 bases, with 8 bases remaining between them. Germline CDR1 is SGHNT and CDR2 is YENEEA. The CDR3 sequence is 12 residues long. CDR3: CASRGPEETQYF. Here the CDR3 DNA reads TGTGCCAGCAGGGGACCTGAAGAGACCCAGTACTTC.

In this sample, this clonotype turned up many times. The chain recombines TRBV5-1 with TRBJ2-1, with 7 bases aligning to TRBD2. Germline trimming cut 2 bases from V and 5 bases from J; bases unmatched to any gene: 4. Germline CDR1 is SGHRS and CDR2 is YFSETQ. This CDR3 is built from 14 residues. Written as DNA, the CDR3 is TGCGCCAGCAGCTTCGGCGGGAGAAACAATGAGCAGTTCTTC. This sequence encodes CASSFGGRNNEQFF.

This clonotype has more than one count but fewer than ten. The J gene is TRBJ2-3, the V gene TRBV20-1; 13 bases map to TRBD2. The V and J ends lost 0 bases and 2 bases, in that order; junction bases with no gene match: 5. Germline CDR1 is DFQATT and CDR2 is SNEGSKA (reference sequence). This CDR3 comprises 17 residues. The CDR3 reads CSARELTSGGFTDTQYF. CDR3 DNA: TGCAGTGCTAGAGAATTGACTAGCGGGGGGTTCACAGATACGCAGTATTTT.

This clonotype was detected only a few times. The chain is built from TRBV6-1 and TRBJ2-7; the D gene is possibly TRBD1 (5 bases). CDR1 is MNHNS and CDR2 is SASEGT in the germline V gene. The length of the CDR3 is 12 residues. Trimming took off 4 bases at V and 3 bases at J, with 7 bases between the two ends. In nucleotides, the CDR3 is TGTGCCAGCAGTGGACAGCTCTACGAGCAGTACTTC. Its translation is CASSGQLYEQYF.

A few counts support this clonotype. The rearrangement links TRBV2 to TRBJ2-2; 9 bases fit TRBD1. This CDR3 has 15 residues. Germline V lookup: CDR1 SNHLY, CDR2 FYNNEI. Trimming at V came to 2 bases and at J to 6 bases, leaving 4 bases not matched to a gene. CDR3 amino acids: CASSEQGQGAGELFF. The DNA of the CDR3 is TGTGCCAGCAGTGAACAGGGACAGGGTGCCGGGGAGCTGTTTTTT.

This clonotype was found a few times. CDR3 in amino acids: CASTSEGWGFQETQYF. DNA for the CDR3: TGTGCCAGCACCTCCGAGGGCTGGGGGTTCCAAGAGACCCAGTACTTC. This chain joins TRBV12-3 or TRBV12-4 and TRBJ2-5, with D perhaps assigned TRBD1 or TRBD2 (5 bases each). The CDR3 has 16 amino acids. Trimming shortened V by 7 bases and J by 1 base, and 19 bases separated the two germline ends.

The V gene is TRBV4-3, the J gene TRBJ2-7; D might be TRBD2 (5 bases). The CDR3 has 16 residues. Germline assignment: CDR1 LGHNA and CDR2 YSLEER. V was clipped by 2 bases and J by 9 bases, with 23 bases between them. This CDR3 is CASSQKAEAALRTQYF. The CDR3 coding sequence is TGCGCCAGCAGCCAAAAAGCAGAAGCGGCGCTGAGGACGCAGTACTTC.

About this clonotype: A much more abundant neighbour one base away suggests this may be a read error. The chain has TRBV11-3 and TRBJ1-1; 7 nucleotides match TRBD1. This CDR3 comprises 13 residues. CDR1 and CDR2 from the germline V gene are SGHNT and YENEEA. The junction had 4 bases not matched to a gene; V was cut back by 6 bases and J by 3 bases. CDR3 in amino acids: CASSQGQHTEAFF. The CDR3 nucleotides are TGTGCCAGCAGTCAGGGACAGCACACTGAAGCTTTCTTT.